This TCR beta chain appears in the sequencing data of a study of T cell repertoires in cytomegalovirus infection. About the research overall: CMV infection together with matching HLA type was indicated by public TCR beta signatures.

TCRdb recomputed calls from the reads with MiXCR, one row per CDR3 protein. The data contain around 350,000 distinct CDR3 sequences, 15% to 20% of them singletons. Study observations and caveats: Public TCR beta family frequency separated CMV-and-HLA carriers, including in an independent cohort. What dominated the ex vivo response were HLA-C-restricted CMV-specific TCR beta clonotypes.

This clonotype was seen only a few times. Its antigen is not known. This CDR3 is 15 amino acids long. Trimming at V came to 7 bases and at J to 8 bases, leaving 14 bases not matched to a gene. The germline V gene encodes CDR1 MNHEY and CDR2 SVGAGI. Sequencing used PBMCs. The chain recombines TRBV6-5 with TRBJ2-1; 7 nucleotides line up with TRBD2. The sequence was collected from a human donor in good health (CMV status not recorded). Some clones in this sample may be carry-over from other donors' samples. The chain's CDR3 is CASTLGLGGMYEQFF. The CDR3 nucleotides read TGTGCCAGCACCCTGGGACTGGGAGGGATGTATGAGCAGTTCTTC.